These T cell receptor beta chains were read from a single sample in a study of cytomegalovirus exposure and HLA in healthy donors. Sequencing was performed with immunoSEQ multiplex PCR; in TCRdb, only in-frame clones are kept and a portion is missing. The sample shows around 130,000 clones, approximately 78% of them seen only once. The sequenced sample consisted of PBMCs. All receptors derive from a human donor in good health. Both conserved end residues are part of each CDR3. Fields, in order: V gene, D gene, J gene, CDR3 protein. A D gene is named only where the DNA matches it firmly.

TRBV5-1	.	TRBJ2-3	CASSPRGATDTQYF
TRBV7-8	.	TRBJ2-5	CASSPLGLGGETQYF
TRBV4-2	.	TRBJ2-1	CASSQDMTSVGNEQFF
TRBV7-9	.	TRBJ2-6	CSGIDPREQTRSGANVLTF
TRBV7-8	.	TRBJ1-1	CASRQQELNTEAFF
TRBV30	.	TRBJ1-5	CAWRGSSNQPQHF
TRBV7-2	TRBD2	TRBJ2-5	CASTRPGLAGGPSQETQYF
TRBV2	.	TRBJ1-5	CASSEGVISNQPQHF
TRBV20-1	.	TRBJ2-5	CSAGEETQYF
TRBV4-3	.	TRBJ2-7	CASSQDWASEYEQYF
TRBV5-6	.	TRBJ2-3	CASSWGSADTQYF
TRBV10-3	.	TRBJ2-1	CAISESSGEGEGSRFF
TRBV5-6	.	TRBJ2-5	CASSPPGVPYQETQYF
TRBV5-1	TRBD2	TRBJ2-7	CASSFLAGASVNPPEQYF
TRBV5-1	TRBD1	TRBJ1-6	CASSLRRTGSSYNSPLHF
TRBV28	.	TRBJ1-2	CASSLAQLNYGYTF
TRBV5-1	TRBD1	TRBJ1-1	CASSSTGSKNTEAFF
TRBV25-1	.	TRBJ2-3	CASSELAGATDTQYF
TRBV15	TRBD2	TRBJ2-3	CATKTSERRTDTQYF
TRBV7-3	.	TRBJ2-2	CASSLTGVGVPNTGELFF
TRBV6-5	.	TRBJ2-2	CASSAGVGELFF
TRBV29-1	TRBD1	TRBJ1-1	CSVDLGQGAGNTEAFF
TRBV30	.	TRBJ2-7	CAWREQGFPYEQYF
TRBV19	.	TRBJ2-7	CASSIGRSAGSYEQYF
TRBV5-6	.	TRBJ2-2	CASSWGRNTGELFF
TRBV4-3	.	TRBJ1-2	CASSQDGQSSYGYTF
TRBV6-5	.	TRBJ2-1	CASSYGPDNEQFF
TRBV4-3	.	TRBJ2-5	CASSQDVGAGPETQYF
TRBV19	.	TRBJ1-5	CASSRWSQPQHF
TRBV5-5	.	TRBJ1-2	CASSSGGVPPDGYTF
TRBV28	.	TRBJ2-7	CASSFGRAYEQYF
TRBV7-8	.	TRBJ1-2	CASFRVRPNYGYTF
TRBV19	TRBD1	TRBJ1-2	CASSPTGYGYTF
TRBV29-1	.	TRBJ2-1	CSRLASNNEQFF
TRBV7-8	TRBD1	TRBJ2-7	CASSSGTGGLGQYF
TRBV6-4	.	TRBJ1-1	CASSPQGTTEAFF
TRBV7-9	TRBD2	TRBJ2-7	CSSSLPTSGYEQYF
TRBV2	TRBD2	TRBJ2-3	CASSGGTSGRSDTQYF
TRBV2	TRBD1	TRBJ1-2	CASSEVGQGVGYTF
TRBV7-2	TRBD1	TRBJ1-1	CASSLNRGGTEAFF
TRBV18	.	TRBJ1-5	CASSPTDSNQPQHF
TRBV7-8	TRBD1	TRBJ1-2	CASSLRSSGQGDYGYTF
TRBV6-5	.	TRBJ1-5	CASSSRWAQNQPQHF
TRBV9	.	TRBJ2-3	CASSVLARGTDTQYF